The T cell receptor beta chain described here comes from a study of shared clonotypes between healthy human individuals. The CDR3 spans 15 residues. Germline CDR1 LGHNT, CDR2 FRNRAP. Here immunoSEQ multiplex PCR was the method, and the copy in TCRdb shows in-frame clones only, minus some. The table includes some 2,000,000 clones, approximately 94% detected once. Division of CD4+ cells produced a CD45RA+ naive subset and a CD45RA-negative memory subset. In the case of this clone: At one boundary the junction diverges from the germline segment, which might be a read error.

The chain has TRBV12-5 and TRBJ2-7; TRBD2 aligns across 7 bases. The TCR comes from a man between 18 and 29 years old in good health. Sequencing used naive CD4+ T cells sorted from blood. The subset was: CD45RA+ positively selected. CDR3 in amino acids: CASGLVLAKSYEQYF. In DNA form, the CDR3 reads TGTGCTAGTGGTTTGGTACTAGCGAAGTCCTATGAGCAGTACTTC. Full variable domain (missing parts from reference TRBV12-5 and TRBJ2-7): DARVTQTPRHKVTEMGQEVTMRCQPILGHNTVFWYRQTMMQGLELLAYFRNRAPLDDSGMPKDRFSAEMPDATLATLKIQPSEPRDSAVYFCASGLVLAKSYEQYFGPGTRLTVT.